This T cell receptor (beta chain) was identified in a study of shared clonotypes between healthy human individuals. A remark on this clone: Its cognate antigen is unknown.

Findings of the study overall: Four donors had around 5% of their naive CD4 clonotypes in common. The low donor count limited represented genetic and exposure-history diversity.

Original methodology: Sequence data from immunoSEQ were junction-only and lacked quality scores; consequently, filtering differed. Generated by immunoSEQ multiplex PCR, the TCRdb table keeps only in-frame clones and is missing some. V, J and clone size reflect that table, while D and trimming were determined from the DNA. The top ten hold roughly 1.1% of the sample, which has over a million clones, roughly 96% seen once. The sample was naive CD4+ T cells sorted from blood. Described subset: CD45RA+ positively selected. The TCR sequence derives from a man under 40 in good health.

The CDR3 reads CASRNSGTAGIEQYF. The CDR3 DNA reads TGTGCCAGCAGGAATTCCGGGACGGCTGGGATAGAGCAGTACTTC. This chain joins TRBV5-4 and TRBJ2-7, with D perhaps matching TRBD1 or TRBD2 (5 bases each). This CDR3 spans 15 amino acids. V lost 5 bases to trimming and J lost 7 bases, with 22 bases between them. Per the germline V gene, CDR1 is SGHNT and CDR2 is YYREEE (reference sequence).